This TCR beta chain was sequenced for a study of blood T cell repertoires in COVID-19. Study overall: Samples came from the United States, Italy and Spain, spanning acute and convalescent COVID-19.

Trimming shortened V by 4 bases and J by 12 bases, and 32 bases separated the two germline ends. CDR1 and CDR2 (germline): SGHRS, YFSETQ. CDR3 length: 18 residues. TCRdb's copy holds only in-frame clones and misses some; the assay was immunoSEQ multiplex PCR. This table has some 350,000 clones, around 92% appearing once. This clone was found once. The TCR comes from a woman in her 30s with COVID-19, enrolled during active disease. The sample comprised peripheral blood. The genes are TRBV5-1 and TRBJ2-1, with D perhaps TRBD2 (5 bases). The CDR3 here is CASSPGFFGERATTGQFF. Written as DNA, the CDR3 is TGCGCCAGCAGCCCAGGTTTTTTCGGGGAGAGAGCCACAACGGGGCAGTTCTTC.